This TCR beta chain was documented in a study of T cells expressing NK-cell markers (dated by TCRdb to the early 2020s). Background on the whole study: TCR beta-chain repertoires were profiled in sorted CD3+CD56+NKG2C+, CD3+CD56+NKG2C- and CD3+CD56-NKG2C+ T-cell subsets from about 8 donors. Seven of the eight sequenced donors were HCMV-seropositive and one was HCMV-seronegative. Randomly selected healthy volunteers, three men and five women, were used as the eight sequenced donors. Sequencing of the libraries produced 2 x 150 bp reads on Illumina HiSeq 2000/2500, MiSeq or NextSeq. The investigation overall reported the following: For five or six donors, the dominant CD3+CD56+NKG2C+ clonotypes were among the top 10 CD8+ clonotypes and accounted for about 1.0-7.5% of CD8+ T cells. Those dominant clonotypes were again the most abundant among CD3+CD56-NKG2C+ cells in several donors, at 28.3-60.1%. Whether the expanded NKG2C-expressing T cell clones were specific for HCMV antigens was left unclear.

The CDR3 spans 18 residues, from the cysteine through the phenylalanine. No DNA is listed. CDR1 is given as MNHEY and CDR2 as SVGAGI, both from the germline V gene. To determine HCMV serostatus, a commercial ELISA kit was used to detect HCMV-specific IgG in serum. Ficoll density gradient centrifugation was used to isolate peripheral blood mononuclear cells from blood. Sequenced on an Illumina HiSeq 2000. The TCR beta cDNA libraries were made using 5'RACE template switching, a step that added both a universal primer site and unique molecular identifiers. cDNA synthesis was primed from the TCR beta constant segment, followed by two successive PCR amplification steps. In the source study's methods: Reads were demultiplexed and grouped by UMI with MIGEC, and clonotypes were assembled and quantified with MiTCR. To remove erroneous sequences, TCR cDNA sequences were retained only when supported by two or more reads. The tcR package was used for downstream repertoire analysis, with clonotypes matched between fractions based on CDR3 nucleotide sequence plus V segment. VDJmatch was used to annotate antigen specificity against VDJdb, with one amino acid substitution in CDR3 permitted. The reads were reprocessed in TCRdb, with one entry per CDR3 protein sequence and no accompanying DNA. V and J calls and clone size were set by TCRdb, not the authors. The table for this sample shows some 150,000 distinct CDR3 sequences. Roughly 12% of the sample rests with the top ten.

Of note for this clonotype: This receptor's antigen is unknown.

The rearrangement joined TRBV6-5 to TRBJ2-4. The TCR originated in a man aged 18 to 29 in good health. Donor details come from another sample of the same person, matched by shared clones. The sequenced sample was blood T cells: a sorted CD56 or NKG2C T cell subset, CD4+ or CD8+ T cells, or bulk PBMC T cells (not recorded which). The CDR3 corresponds to CASSYYQPRLLAKNIQYF.